The present entry profiles one T cell receptor (beta chain) with its context. Germline V gene lookup returns CDR1 MRHNA and CDR2 SNTAGT. The CDR3 spans 14 residues. Losses at the gene ends were 5 bases for V and 1 base for J; bases not matched to a gene: 3. The data stem from a study of blood T cell repertoires in COVID-19. At the level of the study: The samples span acute and convalescent COVID-19 from the United States, Italy and Spain. In each case, the material was cDNA or gDNA derived from T cells, B-cell-depleted T cells, or PBMCs.

Original handling: For nucleated cells, counts were estimated from reference gene primer amplification. Method: immunoSEQ multiplex PCR; TCRdb's copy keeps in-frame clones and lacks some. V and J calls plus clone size are reproduced from that table; the DNA served to infer D and trimming. The repertoire holds about 390,000 clones, around 87% seen once, with about 2.3% in the top ten. This receptor was identified in a woman in her sixties with COVID-19, enrolled during active disease. Sample: peripheral blood. The V gene is TRBV6-4, the J gene TRBJ2-3; TRBD1 matches 7 bases. This CDR3 is CASSMGTGTDTQYF. Written as DNA, the CDR3 is TGTGCCAGCAGTATGGGGACAGGCACAGATACGCAGTATTTT.